This entry lists 2 T cell receptor beta chains sequenced from one sample in a study of blood T cell repertoires in COVID-19. Sequencing used immunoSEQ multiplex PCR; TCRdb keeps in-frame clones, though not all of them. The sample has 120,000 to 150,000 clones; about 91% are singletons. Sequencing was carried out using peripheral blood. Receptors originate from a human donor in a cohort sampled during active COVID-19.

The chain carries TRBV29-1 and TRBJ1-1, with D unresolved. With 0 bases removed from V and 3 bases from J, the gap between germline ends came to 8 bases. The CDR3 is 13 residues long. The V gene's germline CDR1 is SQVTM and CDR2 ANQGSEA. In DNA, the CDR3 is TGCAGCGTTGAAGATTCCCTTGACACTGAAGCTTTCTTT. It encodes CSVEDSLDTEAFF.

The rearrangement joins TRBV5-6 to TRBJ2-1; D possibly corresponds to TRBD2 (6 bases). This CDR3 is 13 amino acids long. Trimming took 3 bases from V and 6 from J, leaving 10 bases between them. From germline, CDR1 is SGHDT and CDR2 YYEEEE. CDR3 region: CASSSGLSNEQFF. The CDR3 region has the DNA TGTGCCAGCAGCTCCGGACTATCCAATGAGCAGTTCTTC.